This is a list of T cell receptor beta chains from one sample in a study of T cells in Graves' hyperthyroidism and ophthalmopathy. TCRdb analysed the multiplex PCR reads with MiXCR anew, one entry per CDR3 protein. Of under 450,000 distinct CDR3 sequences in the sample, roughly 14% are singletons; the top ten hold 13% to 15%. Sequenced: blood. All receptors derive from a woman aged 18-29 years with Graves' hyperthyroidism. Both conserved end residues are part of each CDR3. A D gene is named only where the DNA matches it firmly. Only part of the rows carry a size: once, few, many, or a class if the clone is expanded.

D gene	clone size	V gene	J gene	CDR3 DNA	CDR3 protein
TRBD2	few	TRBV4-1	TRBJ2-3	TGCGCCAGCAGCCGACGCCCTAGCGGGGGGGATAAGACAGATACGCAGTATTTT	CASSRRPSGGDKTDTQYF
TRBD2	.	TRBV19	TRBJ2-5	TGTGCCAGTACCGAGACCGGGACTAGCGGGAGAAAGTACTTC	CASTETGTSGRKYF
.	.	TRBV20-1	TRBJ2-2	TGCAGTGCTCAAAGCGGATTGGGCACCGGGGAGCTGTTTTTT	CSAQSGLGTGELFF
.	.	TRBV15	TRBJ1-1	TGTGCCACCAGCGGCCACGAGGGGCTGACCACTGAAGCTTTCTTT	CATSGHEGLTTEAFF
TRBD1	.	TRBV4-2	TRBJ1-1	TGTGCCAGCAGCCCTCGGGGGACAGGTATCCTGAACACTGAAGCTTTCTTT	CASSPRGTGILNTEAFF
.	many	TRBV6-1	TRBJ2-5	TGTGCCAGCAGTATCCCTCCGGCAGAGACCCAGTACTTC	CASSIPPAETQYF
.	.	TRBV3-1	TRBJ2-5	TGTGCCAGCAGTCAGGGACTCCCGCGCGAGACCCAGTACTTC	CASSQGLPRETQYF
.	.	TRBV7-9	TRBJ1-4	TGTGCCAGCAGCTTAGCGGGAGGCCATATAACAGAAAAACTGTTTTTT	CASSLAGGHITEKLFF
TRBD2	many	TRBV11-2	TRBJ2-1	TGTGCCAGCAGCTTAGATGGCGGGAGGGCCCTGAATGAGCAGTTCTTC	CASSLDGGRALNEQFF
.	many	TRBV2	TRBJ1-6	TGTGCCAGCAGTGAAGGGGTAGGATTTAATTCACCCCTCCACTTT	CASSEGVGFNSPLHF
.	.	TRBV10-3	TRBJ2-3	TGTGCCATCAGGGGGCGGGGGCGTGTCACAGATACGCAGTATTTT	CAIRGRGRVTDTQYF
TRBD1	.	TRBV3-1	TRBJ1-6	TGTGCCAGCAGCCAGACAACAGGGGGGGTTTCACCCCTCCACTTT	CASSQTTGGVSPLHF
TRBD1	many	TRBV12-3/TRBV12-4	TRBJ1-2	TGTGCCAGCAGACGTCCCACCGGGACAGGGGGCGACTATGGCTACACCTTC	CASRRPTGTGGDYGYTF
.	many	TRBV24-1	TRBJ1-2	TGTGCCACCAGTGATCTAGACAGAGCCTATGGCTACACCTTC	CATSDLDRAYGYTF
.	.	TRBV29-1	TRBJ2-7	TGCAGCGTTTCGGGTACAGTATCCAGCGAGCAGTACTTC	CSVSGTVSSEQYF
.	few	TRBV7-2	TRBJ2-2	TGTGCCAGCAGCCCCCGCGCCGGGCCCGGGGAGCTGTTTTTT	CASSPRAGPGELFF
.	many	TRBV20-1	TRBJ1-2	TGCAGTGCTAGAGAGAAAGGGGGAGGCTATGGCTACACCTTC	CSAREKGGGYGYTF
TRBD1	many	TRBV7-8	TRBJ2-7	TGTGCCAGCAGCTTAGTGTGGACAGGAAACAACGAGCAGTACTTC	CASSLVWTGNNEQYF
.	many	TRBV5-1	TRBJ1-1	TGCGCCAGCAGCCCTCAAACAGGAGCGAACACTGAAGCTTTCTTT	CASSPQTGANTEAFF
TRBD1	few	TRBV9	TRBJ2-1	TGTGCCAGCAGCGTAGTGGGCAACAGGGGACCCTACAATGAGCAGTTCTTC	CASSVVGNRGPYNEQFF
.	many	TRBV5-1	TRBJ2-5	TGCGCCAGCGGTAACAGGGCCCAAGAGACCCAGTACTTC	CASGNRAQETQYF
.	few	TRBV6-1	TRBJ2-7	TGTGCCAGCAGAGGGGGGGCAGGGTCCAACTACGAGCAGTACTTC	CASRGGAGSNYEQYF
.	.	TRBV5-6	TRBJ1-5	TGTGCCAGCAGCCTCTACTTGTCGAGTAGCAATCAGCCCCAGCATTTT	CASSLYLSSSNQPQHF
.	.	TRBV27	TRBJ1-2	TGTGCCAGCAGTTCCCAGGGCCTTGGCTACACCTTC	CASSSQGLGYTF